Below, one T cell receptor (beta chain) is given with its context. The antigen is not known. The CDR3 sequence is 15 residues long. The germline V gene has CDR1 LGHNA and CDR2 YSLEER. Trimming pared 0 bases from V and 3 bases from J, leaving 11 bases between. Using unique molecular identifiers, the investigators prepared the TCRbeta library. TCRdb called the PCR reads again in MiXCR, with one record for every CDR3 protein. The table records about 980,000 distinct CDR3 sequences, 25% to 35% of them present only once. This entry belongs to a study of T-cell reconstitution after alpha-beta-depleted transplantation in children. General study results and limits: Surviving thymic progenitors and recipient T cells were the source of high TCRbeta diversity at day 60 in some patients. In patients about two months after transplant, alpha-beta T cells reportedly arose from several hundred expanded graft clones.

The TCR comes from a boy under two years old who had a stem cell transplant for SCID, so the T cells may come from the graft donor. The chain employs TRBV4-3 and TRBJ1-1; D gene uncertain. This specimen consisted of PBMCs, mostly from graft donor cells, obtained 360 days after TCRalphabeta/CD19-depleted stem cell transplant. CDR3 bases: TGCGCCAGCAGCCAAGAGCTGGCCGACGACACTGAAGCTTTCTTT. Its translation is CASSQELADDTEAFF.